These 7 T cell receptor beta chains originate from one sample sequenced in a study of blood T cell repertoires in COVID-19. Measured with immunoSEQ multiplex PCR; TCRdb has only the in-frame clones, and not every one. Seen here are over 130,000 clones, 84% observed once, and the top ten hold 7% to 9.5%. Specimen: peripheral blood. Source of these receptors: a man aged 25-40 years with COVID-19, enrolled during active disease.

CDR3 sequence: CASSFGTGGYGYTF. The DNA of the CDR3 is TGTGCCAGCAGCTTTGGGACAGGGGGGTATGGCTACACCTTC. The chain links TRBV7-2 to TRBJ1-2; 11 bases are shared with TRBD1. This CDR3 is built from 14 residues. CDR1 and CDR2 (germline): SGHTA, FQGNSA. Trimming at V came to 3 bases and at J to 5 bases, leaving 2 bases not matched to a gene.

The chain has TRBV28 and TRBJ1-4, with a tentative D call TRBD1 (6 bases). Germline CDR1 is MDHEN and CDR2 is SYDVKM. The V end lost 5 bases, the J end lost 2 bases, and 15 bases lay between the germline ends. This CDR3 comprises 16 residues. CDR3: CASSAPGGGTNEKLFF. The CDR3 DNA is TGTGCCAGCAGTGCCCCGGGGGGGGGCACTAATGAAAAACTGTTTTTT.

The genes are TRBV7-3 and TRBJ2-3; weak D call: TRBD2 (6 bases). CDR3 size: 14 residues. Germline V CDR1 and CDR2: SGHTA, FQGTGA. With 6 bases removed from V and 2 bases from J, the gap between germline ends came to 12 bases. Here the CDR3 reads CASSSGPTTDTQYF. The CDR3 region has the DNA TGTGCCAGCAGTAGCGGCCCGACCACAGATACGCAGTATTTT.

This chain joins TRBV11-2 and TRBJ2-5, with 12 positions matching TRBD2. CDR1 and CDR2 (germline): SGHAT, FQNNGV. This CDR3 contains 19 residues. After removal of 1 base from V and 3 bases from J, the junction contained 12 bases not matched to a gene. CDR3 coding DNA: TGTGCCAGCAGCTTAGGCTTGACTAGCGGGAGAGGGGGGGAAGAGACCCAGTACTTC. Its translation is CASSLGLTSGRGGEETQYF.

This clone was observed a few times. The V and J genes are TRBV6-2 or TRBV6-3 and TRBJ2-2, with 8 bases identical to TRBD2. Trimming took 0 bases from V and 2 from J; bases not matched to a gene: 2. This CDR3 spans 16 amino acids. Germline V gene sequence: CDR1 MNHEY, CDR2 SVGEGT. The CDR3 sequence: CASSYSSGANTGELFF. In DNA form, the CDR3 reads TGTGCCAGCAGTTACTCTAGCGGGGCTAACACCGGGGAGCTGTTTTTT.

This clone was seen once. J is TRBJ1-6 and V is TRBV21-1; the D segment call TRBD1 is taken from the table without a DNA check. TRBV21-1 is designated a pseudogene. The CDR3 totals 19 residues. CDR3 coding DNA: TGTGCCAGCAGCATTTGGACAGGGGGTTCAGTAACCTATAATTCACCCCTCCACTTT. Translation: CASSIWTGGSVTYNSPLHF.

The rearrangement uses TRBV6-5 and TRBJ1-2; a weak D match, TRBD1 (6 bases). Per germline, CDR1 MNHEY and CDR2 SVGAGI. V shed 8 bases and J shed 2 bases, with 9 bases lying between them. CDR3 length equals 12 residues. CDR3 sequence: CASRTGNYGYTF. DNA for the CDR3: TGTGCCAGCCGAACAGGGAACTATGGCTACACCTTC.